This TCR beta chain was identified during a study of blood T cell repertoires in COVID-19 (dated by TCRdb to about 2020). Some background on the complete study: Collaborator samples came from the United States, Italy and Spain and covered acute and convalescent phases of COVID-19. The prospective study material was composed of cDNA or gDNA derived from T cells, B-cell-depleted T cells, or PBMCs. Deeply sampled blood TCRbeta repertoires from subjects exposed to, actively infected with, or recovered from COVID-19 were included in the dataset. The repertoires were released in a freely available public database intended as a resource for research on the immune response to SARS-CoV-2. Samples came from the ongoing ImmuneRACE study (first 160 participants) plus 1,254 subjects from 6 global collaborators. A de-identified subject ID, COVID-19 status, age in years and sex were almost always included in the sample metadata. Where available, HLA class I and class II types were taken from metadata supplied by the sample provider and were not determined by assay-based typing.

This clone was counted a single time. The clone's antigen remains unknown. Qualities for individual bases were not recorded, and no much larger clone is one base off. TCRbeta CDR3 regions were amplified from genomic DNA by means of the immunoSEQ Assay, a bias-controlled multiplex PCR. The authors' pipeline ran thus. Nucleated cell counts per sample were estimated from amplification of reference gene primers within the assay. To quantify the absolute abundance of each unique TCRbeta CDR3 rearrangement, sequence reads were collapsed and filtered. For each sample, productive Simpson clonality was calculated as the square root of Simpson's diversity index across productive rearrangements. What TCRdb holds here is the immuneACCESS table cut down to in-frame rearrangements. Part of the clones is not present; checked against another copy, under half of the missing clones reflect an unresolved V gene, and the others are unexplained. V and J calls and clone size are those listed in that table; D and trimming were worked out from the DNA. In this sample the table shows 250,000 to 350,000 clones, almost 90% of which occur a single time. Of the sample, less than 3.5% is held by the ten largest clones.

Study-wide findings and limitations: Clinical and demographic metadata were provided uncurated, with the amount varying by source and participant.

In Seattle, one collaborating source enrolled patients while the infection was active and tracked those patients longitudinally over the course of disease. Each collaborating institution followed its own protocols to collect whole blood in K2EDTA tubes. Collaborator samples were shipped for TCRbeta analysis as frozen whole blood, isolated PBMCs, or DNA extracted from either sample type. The TCR comes from a woman younger than 45 with COVID-19, enrolled during active disease. The sequenced material came from peripheral blood.

DNA sequence: TGTGCCAGCAGTTTATCGATAACAGACCTCTATGGCTACACCTTC. This encodes CASSLSITDLYGYTF. The chain couples TRBV27 to TRBJ1-2; there is no confident call for the D gene. From its cysteine to its phenylalanine, the CDR3 spans 15 amino acids. Solely the CDR3 DNA is kept, with 45 bases framed from the first base. V is shortened by 0 bases, J by 4 bases, and the region joining them spans 12 bases. The germline V gene (reference sequence) supplies CDR1 MNHEY and CDR2 SMNVEV.